This T cell receptor (beta chain) stems from a study of T cell repertoires in cytomegalovirus infection (dated by TCRdb to between 2018 and 2020). Some background on the complete study: Recently identified HLA-C-restricted CMV epitopes, whose presentation resists viral immunomodulation, were targeted by peptide stimulations together with well-studied HLA-B-restricted epitopes. The HLA type of each donor mattered for the analysis, because public TCR beta signatures pointed to carriage of CMV infection along with the matching HLA type. Findings and caveats that apply to the study as a whole: Carriers of CMV infection plus the relevant HLA type were discriminated by the cumulative frequency of public TCR beta family members in the study cohort and in an independent approximately 340-donor cohort. The ex vivo response was dominated by HLA-C-restricted CMV-specific TCR beta clonotypes, which also provided the single most frequent clonotype in two of eight donors.

For this clonotype: There is no known antigen for this receptor. No base quality values were provided; no much bigger clone lies one nucleotide off.

The germline V gene gives CDR1 as SQVTM and CDR2 as ANQGSEA. The CDR3 measures 16 amino acids from cysteine to phenylalanine. Of all the DNA, just the CDR3 is kept, 48 bases in frame from base 1. From V the trimming removes 7 bases and from J it removes 4 bases, while the gene matches leave 10 bases of the junction unaccounted for. These reads were obtained on an Illumina HiSeq 1500. TCRdb applied fastp at Q25 and MiXCR to the public reads, then kept only in-frame beta chains. Identical CDR3 protein sequences are pooled into one entry, listed with their most common genes and DNA. For this sample there are 200,000 or so distinct CDR3 sequences; about 38% appear just once. Approximately 60% of the sample lies in the top ten. The treatment or condition label, read with the paper, signifies: in vitro stimulation with specific CMV peptide epitopes to enrich CMV-specific T cells.

The clonotype was recovered from a human donor in good health (CMV status not recorded). Some clones in this sample may be carry-over from other donors' samples. The source material was CD8+ T cells from cultured PBMCs, sampled from culture after CMV antigen stimulation. The sequence joins TRBV29-1 to TRBJ2-1, with TRBD2 identical over 13 junction bases. The nucleotides read TGCAGCGCTTATGGGACTAGCGGGATGGCGTACAATGAGCAGTTCTTC. Translated, it gives CSAYGTSGMAYNEQFF.